The source of this T cell receptor (beta chain) is a study of T cells in Graves' hyperthyroidism and ophthalmopathy. Amplified TCR beta CDR3 regions derived from RNA transcripts. TCR CDR3 underwent first-round RT-PCR with the HTBI primer set. A single record per CDR3 protein comes from TCRdb applying MiXCR to the multiplex PCR reads. Here the sample spans fewer than 650,000 distinct CDR3 sequences, 14% being singletons. This clonotype was detected only a few times. This clonotype was sampled from a woman aged 40 to 49 with Graves' hyperthyroidism. Sample: blood.

CDR3 residues: CASRKTSGVNEQFF. For the CDR3, the DNA is TGTGCCAGCAGGAAGACTAGCGGGGTCAATGAGCAGTTCTTC. The chain carries TRBV7-2 and TRBJ2-1; 11 bases match TRBD2. The germline gives CDR1 SGHTA, CDR2 FQGNSA. V lost 6 bases and J lost 6; bases outside the gene matches: 4. CDR3 length equals 14 residues.